The 13 T cell receptor beta chains reported below all come from one sample, sequenced in a study of shared clonotypes between healthy human individuals. Clones were sequenced by immunoSEQ multiplex PCR, and TCRdb holds only the in-frame ones, with some missing. This sample yields hundreds of thousands of clones, of which roughly 83% are seen a single time; around 13% belongs to the top ten. The specimen sequenced was PBMCs. Receptors originate from a woman aged 35 to 49 in good health. Some clones in this sample may be carry-over from other donors' samples.

This CDR3 reads CASSNGAEASEAFF. Written as DNA, the CDR3 is TGTGCCAGCAGCAACGGGGCAGAGGCGTCTGAAGCTTTCTTT. The V and J genes are TRBV21-1 and TRBJ1-1. TRBV21-1 is a pseudogene locus. The CDR3 is made up of 14 amino acids.

This chain uses TRBV30 with TRBJ2-3; 13 bases fit TRBD2. Per the germline V gene, CDR1 is GTSNPN and CDR2 is SVGIG (reference sequence). This CDR3 region has 18 residues. The V and J ends lost 1 base and 0 bases, in that order; junction bases with no gene match: 7. In DNA form, the CDR3 reads TGTGCCTGGAGTGACCGGACTAGCGGGAGTCCCAGCACAGATACGCAGTATTTT. It codes for CAWSDRTSGSPSTDTQYF.

In DNA, the CDR3 is TGTGCCAGCAGTTTTAGCGGGATAGTGGAGACCCAGTACTTC. Translated: CASSFSGIVETQYF. The V and J genes are TRBV7-6 and TRBJ2-5, with 8 bases aligning to TRBD2. The trim removed 6 bases at V and 5 bases at J, leaving 8 bases unmatched. Germline-derived CDR1 and CDR2 are SGHVS and FNYEAQ. The CDR3 consists of 14 residues.

The J gene is TRBJ2-3, the V gene TRBV10-3, with 9 bases aligning to TRBD2. After removal of 6 bases from V and 6 bases from J, the junction contained 10 bases not matched to a gene. CDR3 length equals 15 residues. The germline V gene encodes CDR1 ENHRY and CDR2 SYGVKD. Here the CDR3 reads CAIRGAAGGPDTQYF. In DNA, the CDR3 is TGTGCCATCAGGGGCGCGGCGGGAGGGCCCGATACGCAGTATTTT.

This clone was seen repeatedly, ten times or more. The rearrangement joins TRBV10-1 to TRBJ2-7; no reliable D call. The CDR3 consists of 13 residues. V was clipped by 0 bases and J by 3 bases, with 6 bases between them. Germline V gene data show CDR1 as WNHNN and CDR2 as SYGVQD (reference sequence). CDR3 DNA: TGCGCCAGCAGTGAGTCGATGAGCTACGAGCAGTACTTC. Amino acid sequence: CASSESMSYEQYF.

CDR3 sequence: CASSLEGPYTGELFF. Here the CDR3 DNA reads TGCGCCAGCAGCTTGGAGGGGCCCTACACCGGGGAGCTGTTTTTT. The chain recombines TRBV5-1 with TRBJ2-2; D is possibly TRBD1 (5 bases). V gave up 0 bases and J gave up 3 bases, with 9 bases separating them. The germline V gene encodes CDR1 SGHRS and CDR2 YFSETQ. This CDR3 is 15 amino acids long.

The chain combines TRBV6-1 with TRBJ1-3, with no clear D. Germline V gene lookup returns CDR1 MNHNS and CDR2 SASEGT. CDR3 length: 14 amino acids. Trimming left V 4 bases short and J 0 bases short, with 7 bases between. CDR3 loop: CASSGWDSGNTIYF. In DNA form, the CDR3 reads TGTGCCAGCAGTGGGTGGGACTCTGGAAACACCATATATTTT.

V usage is TRBV9 and J usage is TRBJ2-1, with 10 bases identical to TRBD2. V lost 4 bases and J lost 5; bases outside the gene matches: 18. The CDR3 has 19 residues. Germline loops: CDR1 SGDLS, CDR2 YYNGEE. DNA for the CDR3: TGTGCCAGCAGCCTGAGAGCCCCCCTTCTAGCGGGAGTCCACAATGAGCAGTTCTTC. Translation gives CASSLRAPLLAGVHNEQFF.

Comment on this clone: Other DNA sequences of this sample code for an identical CDR3. This chain joins TRBV28 and TRBJ2-5; D might be TRBD1 (6 bases). Per germline, CDR1 MDHEN and CDR2 SYDVKM. The length of the CDR3 is 14 residues. Deletions cut 2 bases from V and 5 bases from J, with 12 bases between. CDR3 residues: CASSLGGARETQYF. CDR3 bases: TGTGCCAGCAGTTTAGGGGGCGCGAGGGAGACCCAGTACTTC.

Concerning this clone: A single base separates this from a much larger clone, so it may be a read error. The chain combines TRBV4-3 with TRBJ1-4; D not resolved. This CDR3 has 13 amino acids. The V gene's germline CDR1 is LGHNA and CDR2 YSLEER. Trimming stripped 2 bases from V and 7 bases from J, with 8 bases between. CDR3: CASSQNSGEKLFF. CDR3 coding DNA: TGCGCCAGCAGCCAAAATAGTGGTGAAAAACTGTTTTTT.

V usage is TRBV28 and J usage is TRBJ2-5; D unresolved. Germline values: CDR1 MDHEN, CDR2 SYDVKM. This CDR3 comprises 14 residues. V dropped 6 bases and J dropped 7 bases, with 18 bases sitting between them. CDR3 in amino acids: CASSDPGHSGTQYF. DNA for the CDR3: TGTGCCAGCAGCGATCCGGGCCACTCAGGGACCCAGTACTTC.

This chain uses TRBV27 with TRBJ2-3; D gene uncertain. Looked up from germline, CDR1 is MNHEY and CDR2 is SMNVEV (reference sequence). This CDR3 has 15 residues. Trimming removed 6 bases from V and 2 bases from J, with 15 bases in between. CDR3 residues: CASSSNGLYTDTQYF. For the CDR3, the DNA is TGTGCCAGCAGCTCCAATGGTCTTTACACAGATACGCAGTATTTT.

This chain connects TRBV7-9 to TRBJ2-7; D unresolved. Trimming removed 5 bases at V and 0 bases at J, with 5 bases between. This CDR3 has 12 residues. Germline CDR1 and CDR2: SEHNR and FQNEAQ (reference sequence). As DNA, the CDR3 is TGTGCCAGCAGCCTACACTCCTACGAGCAGTACTTC. It encodes CASSLHSYEQYF. The whole variable domain, remainder taken from reference TRBV7-9 and TRBJ2-7, is DTGVSQNPRHKITKRGQNVTFRCDPISEHNRLYWYRQTLGQGPEFLTYFQNEAQLEKSRLLSDRFSAERPKGSFSTLEIQRTEQGDSAMYLCASSLHSYEQYFGPGTRLTVT.